This T cell receptor beta chain comes out of a study of metastatic and nonmetastatic thyroid tumors. Across the study: Across blood and tumor or nodule tissue, repertoires from malignant and benign thyroid patients were compared with one another. Findings and limits, study-wide: Reported TCR beta diversity, measured in blood and tumor, was significantly higher for malignant thyroid tumors than for benign nodules.

Authors' data handling: For papillary thyroid cancer, a distant-metastasis classifier was constructed from CDR3 differences observed across clinicopathological groups. Using MiXCR, TCRdb re-called clones from the PCR reads. TCRdb, rather than the study authors, made the V and J calls. The sample yields 42,000 or so clones, 15% to 20% seen once. This clone was seen ten or more times. What it binds is unknown. All patients were treatment-naive before thyroid surgery. The V and J ends lost 4 bases and 8 bases respectively, with 16 bases between them. The CDR3 covers 15 residues. CDR1 and CDR2 from the germline V gene are SGDLS and YYNGEE.

This TCR was recovered from a female donor with papillary thyroid cancer or a benign thyroid nodule (not recorded which). Some clones in this sample may be carry-over from other donors' samples. The chain has TRBV9 and TRBJ1-6; the D is unclear. The sample was tumor tissue. CDR3: CASSPRPNWDSPLHF. The DNA for the CDR3 is TGTGCCAGCAGCCCCCGACCGAACTGGGATTCACCCCTCCACTTT.